The next 13 T cell receptor beta chains were all read from a single sample in a study of blood T cells in healthy people across ages. A second PCR, run for roughly 7 to 12 cycles, used a sample-barcoded 5' primer plus a J-beta primer mix. TCRdb reprocessed the 5' RACE reads via MiXCR and lists one record per CDR3 protein. The sample has 700,000 or so distinct CDR3 sequences; roughly 43% are singletons. Sequencing input: blood. The receptors derive from a man older than 75 in good health.

The rearrangement links TRBV5-1 to TRBJ2-4; D may be TRBD2 (7 bases). With the DNA end fitting TRBJ2-7 better, the J assignment may be wrong. The CDR3 has 13 residues. Germline V lookup: CDR1 SGHRS, CDR2 YFSETQ. CDR3 DNA: TGCGCCAGCATGGGAGGGGGTCTCTACGAGCAGTACTTC. Translation: CASMGGGLYEQYF.

The chain uses TRBV2 and TRBJ2-3, with D possibly matching TRBD2 (7 bases). The germline gives CDR1 SNHLY, CDR2 FYNNEI. The CDR3 extends over 17 amino acids. The V and J ends lost 2 bases and 6 bases respectively, with 21 bases between them. This CDR3 reads CASSEISGGGGMDTQYF. The CDR3 nucleotides are TGTGCCAGCAGTGAAATTTCTGGGGGGGGCGGAATGGATACGCAGTATTTT.

As DNA, the CDR3 is TGTGCCAGCAGTGAAGATTTTCAGGGGGCGATCTGGTATGGCTACACCTTC. Translation: CASSEDFQGAIWYGYTF. The rearrangement links TRBV6-1 to TRBJ1-2, with 8 bases matching TRBD1. The germline CDR1 and CDR2 sequences are MNHNS and SASEGT. With 1 base clipped from V and 5 bases from J, the junction kept 12 bases outside the gene matches. This CDR3 is built from 17 residues.

This clonotype was found a few times. The chain has TRBV28 and TRBJ2-1, with TRBD2 matching over 10 bases. In germline, CDR1 is MDHEN, CDR2 SYDVKM. The trim removed 5 bases at V and 3 bases at J, leaving 7 bases unmatched. This CDR3 spans 16 amino acids. CDR3 DNA sequence: TGTGCCAGCAGTACAGTAGCGGGAGGTTACTACAATGAGCAGTTCTTC. Translation gives CASSTVAGGYYNEQFF.

This clonotype came up once. A read error is possible here, since a much larger clone lies one base away. CDR3 amino acids: CASSRDGDETQYF. The DNA of the CDR3 is TGTGCCAGCAGCCGGGACGGGGACGAGACCCAGTACTTC. The V and J genes are TRBV7-2 and TRBJ2-5, with D perhaps assigned TRBD1 or TRBD2 (5 bases each). This CDR3 has 13 residues. The V end lost 5 bases, the J end lost 5 bases, and 12 bases lay between the germline ends. Germline CDR1 SGHTA, CDR2 FQGNSA.

In this sample, this clonotype turned up many times. V usage is TRBV10-3 and J usage is TRBJ2-7, with 8 nucleotides matching TRBD1. The CDR3 is 14 amino acids. Trimming took 6 bases from V and 3 from J; bases not matched to a gene: 7. CDR1 is ENHRY, CDR2 SYGVKD, per germline. CDR3 amino acids: CAISPGQVVYEQYF. The CDR3 DNA reads TGTGCCATCAGCCCGGGACAGGTGGTCTACGAGCAGTACTTC.

This clonotype was counted between two and nine times. J is TRBJ1-1 and V is TRBV6-6; unclear D gene. Trimming took off 3 bases at V and 0 bases at J, with 8 bases between the two ends. The CDR3 spans 14 residues. CDR1 and CDR2 (germline): MNHNY, SVGAGI (reference sequence). CDR3 in DNA: TGTGCCAGCAGTTATCCAGGAATGAACACTGAAGCTTTCTTT. As protein: CASSYPGMNTEAFF.

The chain recombines TRBV14 with TRBJ1-2; no clear D. Trimming took 0 bases from V and 8 from J, leaving 7 bases between them. CDR3 size: 12 residues. Germline V gene data show CDR1 as SGHDN and CDR2 as FVKESK. The CDR3 sequence is CASSQDPIGYTF. The CDR3 region has the DNA TGTGCCAGCAGCCAAGACCCCATAGGCTACACCTTC. Full variable domain (missing parts from reference TRBV14 and TRBJ1-2): EAGVTQFPSHSVIEKGQTVTLRCDPISGHDNLYWYRRVMGKEIKFLLHFVKESKQDESGMPNNRFLAERTGGTYSTLKVQPAELEDSGVYFCASSQDPIGYTFGSGTRLTVV.

The chain recombines TRBV11-2 with TRBJ2-1, with 9 positions matching TRBD2. The CDR3 has 16 residues. Trimming removed 5 bases from V and 7 bases from J; junction bases left unmatched: 12. The germline CDR1 and CDR2 sequences are SGHAT and FQNNGV. The CDR3 here is CASSPWGAGGRNEQFF. The CDR3 nucleotides read TGTGCCAGCAGCCCCTGGGGAGCGGGAGGCCGGAATGAGCAGTTCTTC.

This chain uses TRBV5-1 with TRBJ2-3; D is possibly TRBD1 (5 bases). The CDR3 is made up of 15 amino acids. V lost 0 bases and J lost 6, with 14 bases in between. Germline lookup yields CDR1 SGHRS and CDR2 YFSETQ. CDR3 sequence: CASSLVGALGDTQYF. The CDR3 coding sequence is TGCGCCAGCAGCTTGGTAGGGGCCCTAGGGGATACGCAGTATTTT. The variable domain in full, completed from reference TRBV5-1 and TRBJ2-3, reads KAGVTQTPRYLIKTRGQQVTLSCSPISGHRSVSWYQQTPGQGLQFLFEYFSETQRNKGNFPGRFSGRQFSNSRSEMNVSTLELGDSALYLCASSLVGALGDTQYFGPGTRLTVL.

About this clonotype itself: One base away lies a much larger clone, so this may be a sequencing read error. The chain recombines TRBV3-1 with TRBJ2-1, with 9 positions matching TRBD2. The DNA end is more similar to TRBJ2-7, so the J call may be wrong. There are 16 residues in the CDR3. Germline loops: CDR1 LGHDT, CDR2 YNNKEL (reference sequence). The CDR3 spells CASSQRSGGSYNEQYF. CDR3 nucleotide sequence: TGTGCCAGCAGCCAGAGGAGCGGGGGGAGTTACAATGAGCAGTACTTC.

The chain links TRBV7-3 to TRBJ2-1, with 15 bases matching TRBD2. Germline V gene data show CDR1 as SGHTA and CDR2 as FQGTGA. The CDR3 covers 20 residues. Unmatched junction bases numbered 14, after V lost 4 bases and J lost 4 bases. The CDR3 spells CASSSLRTSGRGLSYNEQFF. CDR3 DNA sequence: TGTGCCAGCAGCTCCCTGCGGACTAGCGGGAGGGGATTATCTTACAATGAGCAGTTCTTC.

This clonotype was picked up a small number of times. This may be a read error, as it is one base from a much larger clone. This chain uses TRBV7-2 with TRBJ2-5; either TRBD1 or TRBD2 may supply D (5 bases each). Germline V lookup: CDR1 SGHTA, CDR2 FQGNSA. The CDR3 has 15 residues. Between the trimmed V and J ends, which lost 0 bases and 11 bases, there was a span of 19 bases. The CDR3: CASSLAGAGLDEQYF. The CDR3 nucleotides are TGTGCCAGCAGCTTAGCCGGGGCCGGTCTCGATGAGCAGTACTTC.